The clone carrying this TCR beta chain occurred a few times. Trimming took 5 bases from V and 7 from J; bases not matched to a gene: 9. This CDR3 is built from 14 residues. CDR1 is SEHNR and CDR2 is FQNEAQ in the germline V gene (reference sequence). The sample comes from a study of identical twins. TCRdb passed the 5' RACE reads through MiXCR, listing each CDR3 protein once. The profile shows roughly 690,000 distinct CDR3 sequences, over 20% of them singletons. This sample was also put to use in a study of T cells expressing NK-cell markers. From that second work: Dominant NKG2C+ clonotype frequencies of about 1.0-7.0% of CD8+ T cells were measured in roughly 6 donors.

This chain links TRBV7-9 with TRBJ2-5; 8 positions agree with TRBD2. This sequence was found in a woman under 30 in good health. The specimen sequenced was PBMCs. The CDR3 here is CASSPVGGGMTQYF. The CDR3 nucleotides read TGTGCCAGCAGCCCCGTCGGGGGGGGGATGACCCAGTACTTC.